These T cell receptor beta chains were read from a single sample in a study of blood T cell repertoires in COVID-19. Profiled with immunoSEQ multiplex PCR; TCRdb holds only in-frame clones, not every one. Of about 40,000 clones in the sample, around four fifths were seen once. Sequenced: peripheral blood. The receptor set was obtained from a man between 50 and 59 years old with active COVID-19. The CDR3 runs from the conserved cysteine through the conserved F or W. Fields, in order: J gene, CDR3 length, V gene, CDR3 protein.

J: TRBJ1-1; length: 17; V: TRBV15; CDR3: CATSGEYVLGGGTEAFF
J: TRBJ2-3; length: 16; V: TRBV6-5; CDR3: CASSYSSGGATDTQYF
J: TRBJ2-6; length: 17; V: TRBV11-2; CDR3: CASRGQGTRTGANVLTF
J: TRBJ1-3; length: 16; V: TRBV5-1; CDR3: CASSAGPLGSGNTIYF
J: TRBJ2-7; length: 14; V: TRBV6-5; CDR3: CASKSAAGVYEQYF
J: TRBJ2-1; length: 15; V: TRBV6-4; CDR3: CASSDGTGEYNEQFF
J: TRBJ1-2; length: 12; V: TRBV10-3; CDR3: CAITTGDYGYTF
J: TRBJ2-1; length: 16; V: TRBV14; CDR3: CASSPTGTSGYNEQFF
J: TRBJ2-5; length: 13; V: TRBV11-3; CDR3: CASSRDRAETQYF
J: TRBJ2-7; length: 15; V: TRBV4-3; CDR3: CASSQQWDSSYEQYF
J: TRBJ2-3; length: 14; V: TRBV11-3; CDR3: CASSYRGLSDTQYF
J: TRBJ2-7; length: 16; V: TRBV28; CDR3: CASLGRGSGTPYEQYF
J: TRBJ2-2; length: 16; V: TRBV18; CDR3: CASSPLQVTNTGELFF
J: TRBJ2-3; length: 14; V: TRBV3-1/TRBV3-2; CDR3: CASIRQGGTDTQYF
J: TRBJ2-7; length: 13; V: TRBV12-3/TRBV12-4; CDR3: CASSPTGTYEQYF
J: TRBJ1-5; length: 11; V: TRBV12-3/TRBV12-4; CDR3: CASSARQPQHF
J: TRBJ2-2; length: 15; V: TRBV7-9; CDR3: CASSLAGGPSGELFF
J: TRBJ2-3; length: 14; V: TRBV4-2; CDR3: CASSQSTSQDTQYF
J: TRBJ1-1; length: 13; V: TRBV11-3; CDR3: CASGNGANTEAFF
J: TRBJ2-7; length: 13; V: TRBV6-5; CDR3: CASSYSSGNEQYF
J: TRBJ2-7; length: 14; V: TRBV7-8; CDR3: CASSVSRQEVTVPF
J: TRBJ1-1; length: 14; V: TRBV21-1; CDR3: CASSSHRGGGEAFF
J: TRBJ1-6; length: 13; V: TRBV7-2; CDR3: CASSSGLVSPLHF
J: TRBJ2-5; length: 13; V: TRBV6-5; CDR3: CASSAGVPETQYF
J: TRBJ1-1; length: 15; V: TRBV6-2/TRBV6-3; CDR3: CASSSRTQRYTEAFF
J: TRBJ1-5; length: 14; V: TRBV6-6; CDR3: CASSHGQLNQPQHF
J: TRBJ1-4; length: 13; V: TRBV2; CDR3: CASSPSVAEKLFF
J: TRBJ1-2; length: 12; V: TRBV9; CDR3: CASKDRDFSYTF
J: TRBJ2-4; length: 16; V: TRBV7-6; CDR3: CASSLVPGEAKNIQYF
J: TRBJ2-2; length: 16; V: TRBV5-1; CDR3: CASSLGLAGYYGELFF
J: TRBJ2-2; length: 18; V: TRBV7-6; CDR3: CASSLVLAGGTNTGELFF
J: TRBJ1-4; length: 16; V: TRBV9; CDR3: CASSPPPGQGEEKLFF
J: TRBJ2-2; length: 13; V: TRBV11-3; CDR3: CASSSPRTGELFF
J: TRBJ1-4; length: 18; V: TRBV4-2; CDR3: CASSIAAINRGTNEKLFF
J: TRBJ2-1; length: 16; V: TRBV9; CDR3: CASSHVWGQVGNEQFF
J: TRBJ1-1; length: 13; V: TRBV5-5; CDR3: CASSLQTGSEAFF
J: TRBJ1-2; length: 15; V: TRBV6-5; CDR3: CASRETGASNYGYTF
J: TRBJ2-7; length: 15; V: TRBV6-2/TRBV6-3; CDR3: CASSYSTPEYYEQYF
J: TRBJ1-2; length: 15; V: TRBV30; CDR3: CAWSPRTGTVYGYTF
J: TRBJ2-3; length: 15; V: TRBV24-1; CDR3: CATSDAGSSTDTQYF
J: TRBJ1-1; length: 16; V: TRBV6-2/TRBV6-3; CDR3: CASSFTGARGNTEAFF
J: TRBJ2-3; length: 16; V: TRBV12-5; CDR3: CASGLTGGGRPDTQYF
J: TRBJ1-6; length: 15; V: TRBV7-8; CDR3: CASSLGVGGNSPLHF
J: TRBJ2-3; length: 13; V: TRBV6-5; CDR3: CASSSRSPATQYF
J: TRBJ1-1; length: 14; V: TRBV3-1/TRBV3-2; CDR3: CASSQVNRGTEAFF
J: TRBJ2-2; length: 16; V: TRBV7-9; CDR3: CASSLQTGGRSGELFF
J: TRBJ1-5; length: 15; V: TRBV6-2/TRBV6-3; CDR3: CASSYSIFPGQPQHF
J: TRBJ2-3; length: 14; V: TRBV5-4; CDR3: CASRLAGSTDTQYF
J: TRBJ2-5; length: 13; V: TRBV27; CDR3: CASSHGAWETQYF
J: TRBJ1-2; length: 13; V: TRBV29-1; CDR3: CSAMDRVNYGYTF